The next 20 T cell receptor beta chains were all read from a single sample in a study of blood T cell repertoires in COVID-19. Clones were read by immunoSEQ multiplex PCR, and TCRdb kept only the in-frame ones, dropping some. In the table there are about 100,000 clones, 85% to 90% of which are singletons. The sequenced sample was peripheral blood. Receptors were obtained from a human donor with COVID-19, enrolled during active disease. The donor label of this sample is uncertain.

The V call is TRBV9, the J call TRBJ1-5; D unclear. Germline V gives CDR1 SGDLS, CDR2 YYNGEE. This CDR3 comprises 13 residues. Trimming stripped 4 bases from V and 0 bases from J, with 5 bases between. CDR3 residues: CASSQNSNQPQHF. The CDR3 nucleotides read TGTGCCAGCAGCCAAAATAGCAATCAGCCCCAGCATTTT.

This clone was counted a single time. The chain links TRBV7-3 to TRBJ2-3; maybe TRBD1 (5 bases). V lost 6 bases and J lost 4, with 17 bases in between. Germline-derived CDR1 and CDR2 are SGHTA and FQGTGA. The CDR3 has 15 amino acids. CDR3 protein: CASSTSGQGSDTQYF. DNA for the CDR3: TGTGCCAGCAGTACTTCCGGGCAGGGATCAGATACGCAGTATTTT.

The gene calls are TRBV13 and TRBJ2-7; 13 nucleotides line up with TRBD2. Germline CDR1 PRHDT, CDR2 FYEKMQ (reference sequence). Trimming took 0 bases from V and 6 from J; bases not matched to a gene: 5. The CDR3 runs to 16 residues. The CDR3 DNA follows: TGTGCCAGCAGCTTAGGAGGGGGACTAGCGGGAACCGAGCAGTACTTC. Its protein is CASSLGGGLAGTEQYF.

This clone appeared a few times. The V call is TRBV10-1, the J call TRBJ2-7; TRBD2 matches at 10 bases. Germline V gene data show CDR1 as WNHNN and CDR2 as SYGVQD (reference sequence). The CDR3 loop spans 14 amino acids. After removal of 2 bases from V and 4 bases from J, the junction contained 2 bases not matched to a gene. CDR3 region: CASSEGLAVYEQYF. The CDR3, as DNA: TGCGCCAGCAGTGAGGGACTAGCGGTTTACGAGCAGTACTTC.

V and J are TRBV4-2 and TRBJ1-5; D gene ambiguous. V dropped 0 bases and J dropped 4 bases, with 10 bases sitting between them. Germline V gene sequence: CDR1 LGHNA, CDR2 YNFKEQ. The CDR3 runs 15 residues. The CDR3 nucleotides read TGTGCCAGCAGCCAAGAATGGAGAGGGAATCAGCCCCAGCATTTT. This translates into CASSQEWRGNQPQHF.

The V call is TRBV5-6, the J call TRBJ1-2; D remains ambiguous. CDR3 length: 15 residues. CDR1 SGHDT and CDR2 YYEEEE come from the germline V gene. The V gene lost 2 bases and the J gene lost 1 base, with 12 bases spanning the gap. The CDR3 sequence is CASSFWSAGNYGYTF. The CDR3 DNA reads as TGTGCCAGCAGCTTTTGGTCGGCGGGTAACTATGGCTACACCTTC. The complete variable domain, with remaining parts taken from reference TRBV5-6 and TRBJ1-2, reads DAGVTQSPTHLIKTRGQQVTLRCSPKSGHDTVSWYQQALGQGPQFIFQYYEEEERQRGNFPDRFSGHQFPNYSSELNVNALLLGDSALYLCASSFWSAGNYGYTFGSGTRLTVV.

The chain is built from TRBV20-1 and TRBJ1-3, with D uncertain. The V and J ends lost 3 bases and 2 bases respectively, with 14 bases between them. The germline CDR1 and CDR2 sequences are DFQATT and SNEGSKA (reference sequence). There are 15 residues in the CDR3. CDR3 residues: CSASPVVIPGNTIYF. The CDR3 bases are TGCAGTGCTAGTCCGGTGGTGATTCCTGGAAACACCATATATTTT.

This clone was detected once. V is TRBV25-1 and J is TRBJ1-5, with no clear D. The ends were cut back, 8 bases at V and 2 bases at J, with 7 bases in the middle. The CDR3 is made up of 12 amino acids. CDR1 and CDR2 (germline): MGHDK, SYGVNS. The CDR3 region is CASCTGNQPQHF. For the CDR3, the DNA is TGTGCCAGCTGTACGGGCAATCAGCCCCAGCATTTT.

V usage is TRBV5-1 and J usage is TRBJ2-3; D remains ambiguous. V was trimmed by 2 bases and J by 4 bases, leaving 8 bases between them. The CDR3 totals 13 residues. Germline CDR1 SGHRS, CDR2 YFSETQ. The CDR3 loop is CASSLMQADTQYF. The CDR3, as DNA: TGCGCCAGCAGCTTAATGCAGGCAGATACGCAGTATTTT.

The chain joins TRBV18 to TRBJ2-7; 14 nucleotides agree with TRBD2. V trimming: 5 bases; J trimming: 5 bases; junction bases outside the gene matches: 14. The germline V gene has CDR1 KGHSH and CDR2 LQKENI. This CDR3 spans 18 amino acids. CDR3 in amino acids: CASSEHPGLAGEGDEQYF. The CDR3, as DNA: TGTGCCAGCTCAGAGCACCCGGGACTAGCGGGAGAAGGCGACGAGCAGTACTTC. The full variable domain, in which reference TRBV18 and TRBJ2-7 provide the parts outside the CDR3, is NAGVMQNPRHLVRRRGQEARLRCSPMKGHSHVYWYRQLPEEGLKFMVYLQKENIIDESGMPKERFSAEFPKEGPSILRIQQVVRGDSAAYFCASSEHPGLAGEGDEQYFGPGTRLTVT.

This clone was recorded only once. CDR3 in amino acids: CASTLQGAGNQPQHF. The CDR3 coding sequence is TGTGCCAGTACCCTACAGGGGGCTGGCAATCAGCCCCAGCATTTT. The gene calls are TRBV19 and TRBJ1-5; 9 nucleotides agree with TRBD1. Germline trimming cut 7 bases from V and 2 bases from J; bases unmatched to any gene: 6. The CDR3 extends over 15 amino acids. Germline V gene data show CDR1 as LNHDA and CDR2 as SQIVND (reference sequence).

This sequence joins TRBV30 and TRBJ2-2; 11 bases match TRBD2. The junction had 6 bases not matched to a gene; V was cut back by 1 base and J by 8 bases. The CDR3 spans 15 residues. Germline CDR1 and CDR2: GTSNPN and SVGIG (reference sequence). The CDR3 sequence: CAWSELAGGPGELFF. CDR3 coding DNA: TGTGCCTGGAGTGAGTTAGCGGGAGGGCCAGGGGAGCTGTTTTTT.

This clone was recorded once. V gene TRBV5-1 combines with J gene TRBJ1-1; 9 nucleotides agree with TRBD1. The CDR3 loop spans 16 amino acids. V was pared by 0 bases and J by 1 base, with 4 bases of the junction left unmatched. The germline gives CDR1 SGHRS, CDR2 YFSETQ. CDR3 bases: TGCGCCAGCAGCTTGGAAACAGGGGGCCGGAACACTGAAGCTTTCTTT. Encoded protein: CASSLETGGRNTEAFF.

This sequence joins TRBV3-1 (or the pseudogene TRBV3-2) and TRBJ2-7, with D unresolved. This CDR3 region has 12 residues. Germline-derived CDR1 and CDR2 are LGHDT and YNNKEL (reference sequence). Between the trimmed V and J ends, which lost 0 bases and 7 bases, there was a span of 7 bases. The CDR3 here is CASSQDLAEQYF. CDR3 coding DNA: TGTGCCAGCAGCCAAGACCTGGCTGAGCAGTACTTC.

The CDR3 sequence is CAWDRGLTYEQYF. The CDR3 nucleotides read TGTGCCTGGGACAGGGGGCTAACGTACGAGCAGTACTTC. This chain uses TRBV30 with TRBJ2-7, with TRBD1 matching 10 bases. From germline, CDR1 is GTSNPN and CDR2 SVGIG (reference sequence). The CDR3 is 13 amino acids. With V trimmed by 5 bases and J by 4 bases, 5 bases remained unmatched.

This clone was observed once. The V gene is TRBV5-1, the J gene TRBJ2-7; D remains ambiguous. The V end was cut by 2 bases, the J end by 0 bases, with 15 bases between. The CDR3 length is 16 residues. The germline V gene encodes CDR1 SGHRS and CDR2 YFSETQ. The CDR3 region has the DNA TGCGCCAGCAGCTTCGCTCCCAGAAGGAGCTCCTACGAGCAGTACTTC. Translation: CASSFAPRRSSYEQYF.

The rearrangement uses TRBV2 and TRBJ2-5, with 15 bases lining up with TRBD2. The CDR3 covers 18 residues. V lost 6 bases to trimming and J lost 5 bases; unmatched junction nucleotides: 13. Germline CDR1 is SNHLY and CDR2 is FYNNEI. The CDR3 region is CASRTPPGLAGGSETQYF. The CDR3, as DNA: TGTGCCAGCAGGACTCCTCCGGGACTAGCGGGGGGTTCTGAGACCCAGTACTTC. Supplemented by reference TRBV2 and TRBJ2-5, the full variable domain reads EPEVTQTPSHQVTQMGQEVILRCVPISNHLYFYWYRQILGQKVEFLVSFYNNEISEKSEIFDDQFSVERPDGSNFTLKIRSTKLEDSAMYFCASRTPPGLAGGSETQYFGPGTRLLVL.

The chain links TRBV6-1 to TRBJ2-7, with TRBD1 as a possible D gene (5 bases). Germline CDR1 is MNHNS and CDR2 is SASEGT. The CDR3 runs to 15 residues. Trimming removed 1 base at V and 7 bases at J, with 17 bases between. For the CDR3, the DNA is TGTGCCAGCAGTGAAGTAGGGGCCGACTCTAGGGAGCAGTACTTC. Translation gives CASSEVGADSREQYF.

V usage is TRBV6-5 and J usage is TRBJ1-6; a possible D gene is TRBD1 (6 bases). Germline assignment: CDR1 MNHEY and CDR2 SVGAGI. The CDR3 runs 14 residues. Trimming took off 8 bases at V and 5 bases at J, with 13 bases between the two ends. CDR3 nucleotides: TGTGCCAGCCGCCGGGACACTAATAATTCACCCCTCCACTTT. As protein: CASRRDTNNSPLHF.

The genes are TRBV5-1 and TRBJ2-7; perhaps TRBD1 as D (5 bases). The CDR3 has 14 residues. Germline V CDR1 and CDR2: SGHRS, YFSETQ. Deletions cut 1 base from V and 2 bases from J, with 10 bases between. DNA for the CDR3: TGCGCCAGCAGCTTGAAGGACATAACCTACGAGCAGTACTTC. Translation: CASSLKDITYEQYF. Complete variable domain (other parts from reference TRBV5-1 and TRBJ2-7): KAGVTQTPRYLIKTRGQQVTLSCSPISGHRSVSWYQQTPGQGLQFLFEYFSETQRNKGNFPGRFSGRQFSNSRSEMNVSTLELGDSALYLCASSLKDITYEQYFGPGTRLTVT.